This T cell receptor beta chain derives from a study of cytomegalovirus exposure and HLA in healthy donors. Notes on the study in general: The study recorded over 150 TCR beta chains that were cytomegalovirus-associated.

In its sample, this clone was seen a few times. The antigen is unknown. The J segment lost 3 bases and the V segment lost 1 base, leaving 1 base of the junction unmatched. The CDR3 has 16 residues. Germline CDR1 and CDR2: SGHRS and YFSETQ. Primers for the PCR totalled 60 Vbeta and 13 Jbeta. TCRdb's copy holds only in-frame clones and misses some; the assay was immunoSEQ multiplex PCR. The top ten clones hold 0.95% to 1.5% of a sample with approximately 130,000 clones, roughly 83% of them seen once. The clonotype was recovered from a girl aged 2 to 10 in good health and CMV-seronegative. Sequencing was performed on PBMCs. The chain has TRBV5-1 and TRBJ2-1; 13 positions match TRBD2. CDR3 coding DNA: TGCGCCAGCAGCTTGACTAGCGGGGGGGTCTACAATGAGCAGTTCTTC. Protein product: CASSLTSGGVYNEQFF.